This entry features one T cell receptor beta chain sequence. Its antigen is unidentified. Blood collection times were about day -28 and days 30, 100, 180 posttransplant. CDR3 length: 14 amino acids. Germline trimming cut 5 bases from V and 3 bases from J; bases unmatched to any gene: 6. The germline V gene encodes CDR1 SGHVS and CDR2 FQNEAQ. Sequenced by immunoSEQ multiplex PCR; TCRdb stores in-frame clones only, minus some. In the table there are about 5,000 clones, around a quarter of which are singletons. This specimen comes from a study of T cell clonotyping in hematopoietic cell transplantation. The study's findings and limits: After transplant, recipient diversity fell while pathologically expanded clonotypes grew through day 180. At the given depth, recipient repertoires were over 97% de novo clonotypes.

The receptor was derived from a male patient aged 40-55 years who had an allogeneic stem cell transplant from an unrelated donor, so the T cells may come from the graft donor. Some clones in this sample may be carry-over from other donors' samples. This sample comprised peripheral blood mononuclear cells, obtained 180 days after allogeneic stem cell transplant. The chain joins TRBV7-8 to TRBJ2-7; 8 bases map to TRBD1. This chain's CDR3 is CASSTRQGNYEQYF. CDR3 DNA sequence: TGTGCCAGCAGCACCCGACAGGGGAACTACGAGCAGTACTTC.